The 12 T cell receptor beta chains reported below all come from one sample, sequenced in a study of breast tumors, draining lymph nodes, adjacent tissues. MiXCR, applied by TCRdb to the multiplex PCR reads, yields one record per CDR3 protein. Seen here are more than 250,000 distinct CDR3 sequences, 30% observed once, and the top ten hold around 1.1%. Axillary draining lymph nodes of breast cancer patients supplied the node samples. The sample taken for sequencing was axillary lymph node tissue. These receptors all come from a female donor with breast cancer. Some clones in this sample may be carry-over from other donors' samples.

The J gene is TRBJ1-2, the V gene TRBV30, with D perhaps TRBD1 (5 bases). Trimming removed 4 bases at V and 0 bases at J, with 15 bases between. There are 15 residues in the CDR3. Per germline, CDR1 GTSNPN and CDR2 SVGIG (reference sequence). This chain's CDR3 is CAWNNGQGPNYGYTF. CDR3 in DNA: TGTGCCTGGAACAATGGTCAGGGACCTAACTATGGCTACACCTTC.

This clonotype was seen a few times. The chain carries TRBV11-3 and TRBJ2-1; D gene uncertain. V lost 1 base to trimming and J lost 8 bases, with 12 bases between them. CDR1 and CDR2 from the germline V gene are SGHNT and YENEEA. The length of the CDR3 is 14 residues. The CDR3 nucleotides are TGTGCCAGCAGCTTAGGACGCGGCAGTGATGAGCAGTTCTTC. It encodes CASSLGRGSDEQFF.

This chain uses TRBV3-1 with TRBJ2-7; tentative D call: TRBD1 (5 bases). This CDR3 has 13 residues. Germline CDR1 LGHDT, CDR2 YNNKEL (reference sequence). The V and J ends lost 0 bases and 6 bases respectively, with 9 bases between them. CDR3 DNA: TGTGCCAGCAGCCAAGAAGGGGTTGCCGAGCAGTACTTC. Encoded protein: CASSQEGVAEQYF.

The genes are TRBV12-5 and TRBJ2-3; 7 bases agree with TRBD2. The V segment lost 2 bases and the J segment 1 base; nucleotides outside the gene matches: 9. Germline values: CDR1 LGHNT, CDR2 FRNRAP. CDR3 length equals 17 residues. CDR3 nucleotides: TGTGCTAGTGGTTTGAGACTCCTGGGGGGGGGCACAGATACGCAGTATTTT. This codes for CASGLRLLGGGTDTQYF.

The chain has TRBV29-1 and TRBJ1-2; D is possibly TRBD1 (5 bases). The CDR3 covers 14 residues. V was clipped by 3 bases and J by 2 bases, with 13 bases between them. Germline CDR1 reads SQVTM; CDR2 reads ANQGSEA. CDR3 sequence (DNA): TGCAGCGTTGAGGGTGGGGGGGGAAACTATGGCTACACCTTC. Amino acids: CSVEGGGGNYGYTF.

Worth noting for this clonotype: The DNA is left out, because the CDR3 cannot be placed on it with certainty; the CDR3 is given as TCRdb lists it. The J gene is TRBJ1-6, the V gene TRBV6-7. TRBV6-7 is reported as an ORF; its role is uncertain. Ends included, the CDR3 has 18 residues. CDR3: CASELRAVLRAAGSPLHF.

Turning to this clonotype: This clone may be a read error of a much larger clone one base away. The gene calls are TRBV11-3 and TRBJ2-7, with TRBD2 matching 9 bases. Germline V gives CDR1 SGHNT, CDR2 YENEEA. CDR3 length equals 16 residues. Trimming took 5 bases from V and 6 from J; bases not matched to a gene: 14. CDR3 in DNA: TGTGCCAGCAGCCATGCCGGGACTAGCTTTACCTGCGAGCAGTACTTC. It yields the protein CASSHAGTSFTCEQYF.

This clonotype was recorded at least ten times. This rearrangement joins TRBV5-8 to TRBJ2-5; the match to TRBD2 covers 8 bases. J was trimmed by 5 bases and V by 0 bases; bases with no gene match: 9. The CDR3 spans 16 residues. Germline loops: CDR1 SGHTS, CDR2 YDEGEE. CDR3 nucleotides: TGTGCCAGCAGCTTGGGGGTAGCGGGATTAGTGGAGACCCAGTACTTC. Protein product: CASSLGVAGLVETQYF.

This clonotype has ten or more counts. The V gene is TRBV20-1, the J gene TRBJ1-2, with D perhaps matching TRBD1 (5 bases). Trimming took 0 bases from V and 2 from J, leaving 10 bases between them. The germline V gene encodes CDR1 DFQATT and CDR2 SNEGSKA (reference sequence). The CDR3 covers 14 residues. In nucleotides, the CDR3 is TGCAGTGCTAGAGAAGGGACGAAGAACTATGGCTACACCTTC. Translating it yields CSAREGTKNYGYTF.

This clonotype was observed a few times. A read error is possible here, since a much larger clone lies one base away. The chain couples TRBV29-1 to TRBJ2-1, with D perhaps assigned TRBD1 or TRBD2 (5 bases each). The CDR3 extends over 16 amino acids. Germline CDR1 SQVTM, CDR2 ANQGSEA. The CDR3 coding sequence is TGCAGCGTTGATCGGAGTGGAGCCGGGGCTTACAATGGGCAGTTCTTC. It codes for CSVDRSGAGAYNGQFF.

Notes on this clonotype: The limits of the CDR3 on the DNA are not certain, so only TCRdb's listed CDR3 is given. This sequence joins TRBV10-1 and TRBJ2-3; the table names TRBD2, a call not compared with the DNA. Ends included, the CDR3 has 17 residues. Germline V gives CDR1 WNHNN, CDR2 SYGVQD (reference sequence). CDR3 region: CACSARDLEGYTDTQYF.

This clonotype was observed at least ten times. The rearrangement links TRBV5-6 to TRBJ2-1, with a possible D match to TRBD2 (5 bases). The germline V and J ends were trimmed by 5 bases and 4 bases, with 13 bases remaining between them. CDR3 length: 14 amino acids. Germline V gene data show CDR1 as SGHDT and CDR2 as YYEEEE. CDR3 loop: CASRVSGEYNEQFF. DNA for the CDR3: TGTGCCAGCAGGGTCTCCGGGGAATACAATGAGCAGTTCTTC.